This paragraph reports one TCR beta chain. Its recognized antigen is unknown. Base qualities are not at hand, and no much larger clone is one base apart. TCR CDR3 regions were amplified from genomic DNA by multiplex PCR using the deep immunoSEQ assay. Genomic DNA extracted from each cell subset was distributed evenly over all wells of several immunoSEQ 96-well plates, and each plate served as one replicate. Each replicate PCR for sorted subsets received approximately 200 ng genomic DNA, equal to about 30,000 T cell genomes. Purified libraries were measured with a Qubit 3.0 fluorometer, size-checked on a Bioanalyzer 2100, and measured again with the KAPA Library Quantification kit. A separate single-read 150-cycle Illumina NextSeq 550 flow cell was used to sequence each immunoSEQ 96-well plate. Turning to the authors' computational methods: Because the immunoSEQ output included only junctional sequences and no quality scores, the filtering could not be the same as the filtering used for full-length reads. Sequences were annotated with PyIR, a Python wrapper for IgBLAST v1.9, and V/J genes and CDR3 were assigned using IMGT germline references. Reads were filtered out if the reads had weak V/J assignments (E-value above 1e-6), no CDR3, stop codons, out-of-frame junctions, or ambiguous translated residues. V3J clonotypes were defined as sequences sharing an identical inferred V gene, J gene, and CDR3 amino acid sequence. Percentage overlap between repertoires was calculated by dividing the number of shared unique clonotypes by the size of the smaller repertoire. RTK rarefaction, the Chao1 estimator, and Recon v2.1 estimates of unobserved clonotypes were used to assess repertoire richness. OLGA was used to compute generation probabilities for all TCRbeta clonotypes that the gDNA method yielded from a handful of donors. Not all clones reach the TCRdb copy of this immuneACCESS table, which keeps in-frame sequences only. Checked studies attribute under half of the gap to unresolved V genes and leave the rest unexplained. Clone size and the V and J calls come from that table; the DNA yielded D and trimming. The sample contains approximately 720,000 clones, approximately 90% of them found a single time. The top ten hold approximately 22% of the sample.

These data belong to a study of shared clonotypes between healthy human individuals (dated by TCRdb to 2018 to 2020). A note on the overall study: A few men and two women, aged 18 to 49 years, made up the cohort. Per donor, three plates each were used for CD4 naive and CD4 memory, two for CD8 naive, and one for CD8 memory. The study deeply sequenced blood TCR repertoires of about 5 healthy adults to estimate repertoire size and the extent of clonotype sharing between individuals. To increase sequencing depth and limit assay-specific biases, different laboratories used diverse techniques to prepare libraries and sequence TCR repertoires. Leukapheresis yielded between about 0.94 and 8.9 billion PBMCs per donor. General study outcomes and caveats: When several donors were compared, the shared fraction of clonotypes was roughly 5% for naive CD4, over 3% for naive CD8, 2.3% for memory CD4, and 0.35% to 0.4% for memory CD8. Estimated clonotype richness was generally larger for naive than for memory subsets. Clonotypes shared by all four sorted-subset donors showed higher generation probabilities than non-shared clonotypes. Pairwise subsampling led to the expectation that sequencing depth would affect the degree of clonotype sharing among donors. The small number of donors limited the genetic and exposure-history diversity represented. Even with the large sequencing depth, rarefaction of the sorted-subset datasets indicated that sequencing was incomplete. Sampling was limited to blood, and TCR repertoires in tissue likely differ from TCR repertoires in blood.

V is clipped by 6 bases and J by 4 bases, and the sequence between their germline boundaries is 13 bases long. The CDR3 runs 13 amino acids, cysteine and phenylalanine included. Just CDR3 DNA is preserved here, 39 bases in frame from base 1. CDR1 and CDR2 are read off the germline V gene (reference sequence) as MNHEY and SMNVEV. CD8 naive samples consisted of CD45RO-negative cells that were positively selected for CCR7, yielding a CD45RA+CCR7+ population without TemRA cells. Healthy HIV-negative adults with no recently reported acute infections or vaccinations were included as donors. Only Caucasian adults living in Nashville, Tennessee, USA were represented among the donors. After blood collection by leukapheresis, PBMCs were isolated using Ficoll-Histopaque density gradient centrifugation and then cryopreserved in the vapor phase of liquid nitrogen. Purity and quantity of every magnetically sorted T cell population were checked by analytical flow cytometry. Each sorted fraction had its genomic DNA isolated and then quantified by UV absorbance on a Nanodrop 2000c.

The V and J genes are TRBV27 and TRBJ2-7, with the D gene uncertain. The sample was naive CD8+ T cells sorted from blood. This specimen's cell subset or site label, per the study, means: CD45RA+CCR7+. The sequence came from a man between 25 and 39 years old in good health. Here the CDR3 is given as CASSDLPPYEQYF. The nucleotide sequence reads TGTGCCAGCAGCGACCTTCCCCCATACGAGCAGTACTTC.